The 23 T cell receptor beta chains given below trace back to one sample, sequenced in a study of a mutant IDH1 vaccine in newly diagnosed glioma. The sample's time point: week 23, last vaccination. The content of each vaccine dose was 300 ug of mutant IDH1 20-mer peptide, and topical imiquimod accompanied it. Their antigen targets remain unknown. Using immunoSEQ multiplex PCR, the repertoire was profiled, and TCRdb retains in-frame clones only, with some absent. The table records tens of thousands of clones, more than 80% of them present only once. The sequenced sample was PBMCs, obtained from a glioma patient whose treatment included an IDH1 peptide vaccine. Source of these receptors: a woman between 50 and 59 years old with glioma.

The chain joins TRBV15 to TRBJ1-3; D gene unclear. V was trimmed by 1 base and J by 0 bases, leaving 10 bases between them. Germline assignment: CDR1 LNHNV and CDR2 YYDKDF (reference sequence). This CDR3 spans 16 amino acids. The CDR3 region is CATSRGDLSSGNTIYF. CDR3 in DNA: TGTGCCACCAGCAGAGGCGACCTCAGCTCTGGAAACACCATATATTTT.

The gene calls are TRBV28 and TRBJ2-1; TRBD1 matches at 9 bases. V lost 6 bases, J lost 6 bases, and 9 bases stayed unmatched. The CDR3 covers 15 residues. Germline loops: CDR1 MDHEN, CDR2 SYDVKM. The CDR3 region has the DNA TGTGCCAGCAGGACCGGGACAGGGTTTTTCAATGAGCAGTTCTTC. This gives the protein CASRTGTGFFNEQFF. The full variable domain, completed using reference TRBV28 and TRBJ2-1, is DVKVTQSSRYLVKRTGEKVFLECVQDMDHENMFWYRQDPGLGLRLIYFSYDVKMKEKGDIPEGYSVSREKKERFSLILESASTNQTSMYLCASRTGTGFFNEQFFGPGTRLTVL.

CDR3 nucleotide sequence: TGTGCCAGCAGCGAGGAAACTCTAACCTACAATGAGCAGTTCTTC. Encoded protein: CASSEETLTYNEQFF. The chain combines TRBV9 with TRBJ2-1; no clear D gene. Germline CDR1 SGDLS, CDR2 YYNGEE. Trimming removed 3 bases from V and 2 bases from J, with 12 bases in between. This CDR3 is 15 amino acids long.

This clone came up a few times. The chain links TRBV29-1 to TRBJ2-7, with 11 nucleotides matching TRBD1. Germline V lookup: CDR1 SQVTM, CDR2 ANQGSEA. The CDR3 is made up of 13 amino acids. V was pared by 6 bases and J by 3 bases, with 4 bases of the junction left unmatched. The CDR3 DNA sequence: TGCAGCGTCCGCGGGACAGGGGGCTACGAGCAGTACTTC. Translation gives CSVRGTGGYEQYF.

A word on this clone: The junction differs from germline at one of its ends, possibly a read error. The genes are TRBV18 and TRBJ2-7, with TRBD1 as a possible D gene (6 bases). The V gene's germline CDR1 is KGHSH and CDR2 LQKENI. This CDR3 region has 16 residues. The CDR3, as DNA: TGTGCCAGCTCATCACCGGGACATGCGACACTCGACGAGCAGTACTTC. Translation: CASSSPGHATLDEQYF. Drawing the rest from reference TRBV18 and TRBJ2-7, the complete variable domain is NAGVMQNPRHLVRRRGQEARLRCSPMKGHSHVYWYRQLPEEGLKFMVYLQKENIIDESGMPKERFSAEFPKEGPSILRIQQVVRGDSAAYFCASSSPGHATLDEQYFGPGTRLTVT.

This clone has only one observation. The V and J genes are TRBV11-2 and TRBJ2-7; D possibly corresponds to TRBD1 (6 bases). CDR1 and CDR2 from the germline V gene are SGHAT and FQNNGV. The V and J ends lost 1 base and 5 bases respectively, with 9 bases between them. The CDR3 covers 13 residues. This chain's CDR3 is CASSLGQAHEQYF. DNA of the CDR3: TGTGCCAGCAGCTTAGGACAGGCCCACGAGCAGTACTTC. The entire variable domain, with the rest obtained from reference TRBV11-2 and TRBJ2-7, is as follows: EAGVAQSPRYKIIEKRQSVAFWCNPISGHATLYWYQQILGQGPKLLIQFQNNGVVDDSQLPKDRFSAERLKGVDSTLKIQPAKLEDSAVYLCASSLGQAHEQYFGPGTRLTVT.

This rearrangement joins TRBV5-1 to TRBJ2-2; possible D gene TRBD2, 5 bases. CDR3 length: 17 amino acids. Per germline, CDR1 SGHRS and CDR2 YFSETQ. Trimming took 4 bases from V and 1 from J, leaving 17 bases between them. This CDR3 reads CASSQPLFRGNTGELFF. For the CDR3, the DNA is TGCGCCAGCAGCCAACCTCTCTTTCGGGGGAACACCGGGGAGCTGTTTTTT.

V is TRBV28 and J is TRBJ2-4, with 8 bases that match TRBD2. Germline lookup yields CDR1 MDHEN and CDR2 SYDVKM. This CDR3 contains 15 residues. The trim removed 6 bases at V and 0 bases at J, leaving 4 bases unmatched. For the CDR3, the DNA is TGTGCCAGCAGACTAGCGGACCCAGCCAAAAACATTCAGTACTTC. As protein: CASRLADPAKNIQYF.

The DNA of the CDR3 is TGTGCCAGTAGTATACCCAGGGTTAATAGCAATCAGCCCCAGCATTTT. This encodes CASSIPRVNSNQPQHF. V is TRBV19 and J is TRBJ1-5; tentative D call: TRBD1 (5 bases). CDR3 length: 16 residues. Germline CDR1 and CDR2: LNHDA and SQIVND (reference sequence). V was pared by 2 bases and J by 0 bases, with 11 bases between.

J is TRBJ2-5 and V is TRBV5-4; a possible D gene is TRBD2 (6 bases). The CDR3 length is 14 residues. Germline V gene data show CDR1 as SGHNT and CDR2 as YYREEE (reference sequence). V was clipped by 0 bases and J by 7 bases, with 13 bases between them. CDR3 in DNA: TGTGCCAGCAGCTTGGATCGCACGGAGGGGACCCAGTACTTC. Its translation: CASSLDRTEGTQYF. The full variable domain, with the rest looked up from reference TRBV5-4 and TRBJ2-5, is ETGVTQSPTHLIKTRGQQVTLRCSSQSGHNTVSWYQQALGQGPQFIFQYYREEENGRGNFPPRFSGLQFPNYSSELNVNALELDDSALYLCASSLDRTEGTQYFGPGTRLLVL.

V usage is TRBV30 and J usage is TRBJ2-1; TRBD1 agrees at 7 bases. The CDR3 length is 14 residues. CDR1 and CDR2 from the germline V gene are GTSNPN and SVGIG (reference sequence). The J segment lost 7 bases and the V segment lost 3 bases, leaving 9 bases of the junction unmatched. The CDR3, as DNA: TGTGCCTGGAGAGGTCCATTCAGGGGGAATGAGCAGTTCTTC. Translating it yields CAWRGPFRGNEQFF. The full variable domain, its missing parts supplied by reference TRBV30 and TRBJ2-1, is SQTIHQWPATLVQPVGSPLSLECTVEGTSNPNLYWYRQAAGRGLQLLFYSVGIGQISSEVPQNLSASRPQDRQFILSSKKLLLSDSGFYLCAWRGPFRGNEQFFGPGTRLTVL.

This sequence joins TRBV4-1 and TRBJ2-5; no definite D call. V was shortened by 2 bases and J by 6 bases, with 16 bases between the two germline ends. This CDR3 comprises 15 residues. CDR1 and CDR2 from the germline V gene are MGHRA and YSYEKL. The CDR3 reads CASSQSVPLVKTQYF. The CDR3 DNA is TGCGCCAGCAGCCAAAGCGTCCCCCTGGTCAAGACCCAGTACTTC.

The V and J genes are TRBV2 and TRBJ2-6; 8 bases match TRBD1. V lost 9 bases, J lost 0 bases, and 13 bases stayed unmatched. Germline values: CDR1 SNHLY, CDR2 FYNNEI. The CDR3 consists of 18 residues. CDR3 sequence reads: CARGAGGSSYSGANVLTF. In DNA, the CDR3 is TGTGCCAGGGGGGCAGGGGGCAGTTCCTACTCTGGGGCCAACGTCCTGACTTTC.

The chain couples TRBV28 to TRBJ2-2, with D uncertain. V shed 2 bases and J shed 6 bases, with 10 bases lying between them. The CDR3 runs to 14 residues. Germline CDR1 and CDR2: MDHEN and SYDVKM. In DNA form, the CDR3 reads TGTGCCAGCAGTTTAGGAGCTGGGGCCGGGGAGCTGTTTTTT. This gives the protein CASSLGAGAGELFF.

On this clone itself: A junction end diverges from the germline sequence, so it may reflect a read error. The V gene is TRBV7-7, the J gene TRBJ2-2; D gene uncertain. Looked up from germline, CDR1 is SSHAT and CDR2 is FNYEAQ (reference sequence). The CDR3 covers 14 residues. The CDR3 DNA follows: TGTGCTAGCAGCCCTCGATCGGGCACCGGGGAGCTGTTTTTT. Translating gives CASSPRSGTGELFF.

This sequence joins TRBV4-1 and TRBJ2-1, with D perhaps TRBD2 (5 bases). Trimming took off 1 base at V and 5 bases at J, with 12 bases between the two ends. The CDR3 runs to 15 residues. Germline V gene lookup returns CDR1 MGHRA and CDR2 YSYEKL. CDR3 region: CASSQVGRENNEQFF. In nucleotides, the CDR3 is TGCGCCAGCAGCCAAGTTGGACGGGAAAACAATGAGCAGTTCTTC.

The rearrangement links TRBV18 to TRBJ1-4, with D hard to call. The CDR3 consists of 14 residues. The V and J ends lost 3 bases and 8 bases respectively, with 13 bases between them. CDR1 and CDR2 from the germline V gene are KGHSH and LQKENI. CDR3 amino acids: CASSPSVGSEKLFF. The DNA for the CDR3 is TGTGCCAGCTCACCCTCGGTAGGGAGCGAAAAACTGTTTTTT.

The rearrangement uses TRBV9 and TRBJ1-1; D remains ambiguous. CDR1 is SGDLS and CDR2 is YYNGEE in the germline V gene. The length of the CDR3 is 14 residues. V lost 0 bases to trimming and J lost 4 bases, with 10 bases between them. The CDR3 protein is CASSVEVVGTEAFF. For the CDR3, the DNA is TGTGCCAGCAGCGTAGAGGTCGTGGGCACTGAAGCTTTCTTT. The full variable domain, completed using reference TRBV9 and TRBJ1-1, is DSGVTQTPKHLITATGQRVTLRCSPRSGDLSVYWYQQSLDQGLQFLIQYYNGEERAKGNILERFSAQQFPDLHSELNLSSLELGDSALYFCASSVEVVGTEAFFGQGTRLTVV.

This clone was observed once. This chain connects TRBV2 to TRBJ2-7; 9 bases line up with TRBD1. The CDR3 is made up of 15 amino acids. Germline-derived CDR1 and CDR2 are SNHLY and FYNNEI. Germline trimming cut 5 bases from V and 5 bases from J; bases unmatched to any gene: 10. The CDR3 spells CASSQQGAHKNEQYF. CDR3 DNA: TGTGCCAGCAGTCAACAGGGGGCGCATAAGAACGAGCAGTACTTC.

Only one count was recorded for this clone. The chain is built from TRBV11-1 and TRBJ2-5; D is possibly TRBD1 (5 bases). The germline gives CDR1 SGHAT, CDR2 FQDESV (reference sequence). This CDR3 contains 13 residues. Trimming stripped 8 bases from V and 5 bases from J, with 15 bases between. The CDR3 spells CASGAGFSETQYF. The CDR3 DNA follows: TGTGCCAGCGGGGCAGGGTTTTCGGAGACCCAGTACTTC.

This clone was seen only a few times. The chain uses TRBV9 and TRBJ1-4, with D perhaps TRBD1 (5 bases). The CDR3 covers 15 residues. Germline CDR1 and CDR2: SGDLS and YYNGEE. Between the trimmed V and J ends, which lost 0 bases and 7 bases, there was a span of 13 bases. In DNA form, the CDR3 reads TGTGCCAGCAGCGTAGGGCAGGGAATGGGTGAAAAACTGTTTTTT. It is translated as CASSVGQGMGEKLFF.

CDR3 region: CASSTASEVPTEAFF. The CDR3 nucleotides read TGTGCCAGTAGTACCGCGTCCGAGGTTCCGACTGAAGCTTTCTTT. The genes are TRBV19 and TRBJ1-1, with no clear D. Germline assignment: CDR1 LNHDA and CDR2 SQIVND (reference sequence). The CDR3 contains 15 residues. V lost 4 bases and J lost 5, with 17 bases in between.

The chain combines TRBV5-6 with TRBJ2-3, with TRBD2 matching 7 bases. The germline V gene has CDR1 SGHDT and CDR2 YYEEEE. The CDR3 consists of 16 residues. The trim removed 0 bases at V and 3 bases at J, leaving 7 bases unmatched. CDR3 region: CASSLGTSFLTDTQYF. Here the CDR3 DNA reads TGTGCCAGCAGCTTGGGGACTAGTTTTCTGACAGATACGCAGTATTTT.